The T cell receptor beta chain described here comes from a study of patients and donors after allogeneic stem cell transplantation. There are 16 residues in the CDR3. TCRdb independently ran MiXCR on the RT-PCR reads; one entry per CDR3 protein. The data contain about 89,000 distinct CDR3 sequences, 40% to 60% of them singletons. Input material: blood, either unsorted or a sorted T cell fraction (not recorded which). The receptor was derived from a human donor who was either an allogeneic HSCT recipient or a stem cell or donor lymphocyte infusion donor (not recorded which). It is not recorded whose cells these are; they may come from a transplant donor. V usage is TRBV21-1 and J usage is TRBJ2-3. TRBV21-1 is a pseudogene. CDR3 in DNA: TGTGCCAGCAGCAAAGGATACAGAGAGGGCACAGATACGCAGTATTTT. Translation gives CASSKGYREGTDTQYF.